The entry that follows covers one T cell receptor (beta chain) sequence. This clone's antigen is unknown. No much larger clone is present one base from it, and per-base qualities are unavailable. The germline V gene specifies SQVTM as CDR1 and ANQGSEA as CDR2. Counted from cysteine to phenylalanine, this CDR3 has 13 amino acids. This entry keeps only the CDR3 DNA: 39 bases, framed from base 1. Germline trimming amounts to 7 bases on V and 6 bases on J, with 11 as the count of junction bases outside the gene matches. The data originate from a study of control samples from healthy donors and cancer patients (TCRdb year 2020). Receptor amplification or capture employed the immunoSEQ multiplex PCR assay. TCRdb provides this immuneACCESS table in a form limited to in-frame rearrangements. Some clones are lacking; in checked studies, under half of them reflect an unresolved V gene, and why the rest are absent is not known. In this sample the table shows approximately 17,000 clones, 85% to 90% of which occur a single time. In total, the top ten clones hold 25% to 40% of the sample.

This clonotype was sampled from a man aged 55 to 69 with head and neck cancer. Sequenced sample: PBMCs. The sequence joins TRBV29-1 to TRBJ1-2; the junction holds 7 bases that match TRBD1. The CDR3 is CSDKSDRENGYTF. The nucleotide sequence reads as follows: TGCAGCGATAAATCAGACAGGGAGAATGGCTACACCTTC.